In its sample, the clone carrying this T cell receptor (beta chain) was seen a few times. Its specificity is not known. These data come from a study of blood T cells in healthy people across ages. Study results and limitations: Versus aged donors, long-lived donors had higher diversity and more naive CD4+ cells. Estimated diversity, derived from one million T cells, was regarded as an underestimate.

The use of a sample-barcoded 5' primer and a J-beta primer mix characterized a second PCR of about 6 to 12 cycles. A single record per CDR3 protein comes from TCRdb applying MiXCR to the 5' RACE reads. Here the sample spans 1.8 million or so distinct CDR3 sequences, about two fifths being singletons. This CDR3 is built from 13 residues. V was shortened by 10 bases and J by 4 bases, with 16 bases between the two germline ends. The sample was blood. This TCR was sampled from a human donor in good health. The J gene is TRBJ1-2, the V gene TRBV12-3 or TRBV12-4; D possibly corresponds to TRBD1 (6 bases). The CDR3 protein is CATQRDTSYGYTF. The CDR3 DNA reads as TGTGCCACCCAAAGGGACACATCCTATGGCTACACCTTC.